This paragraph covers one T cell receptor (beta chain) sequence. Other nucleotide sequences from this sample produce the same CDR3. The data are from a study of shared clonotypes between healthy human individuals. From germline, CDR1 is MNHNS and CDR2 SASEGT. Trimming removed 0 bases from V and 4 bases from J, with 7 bases in between. The CDR3 is 14 residues long. TCRdb's copy holds only in-frame clones and misses some; the assay was immunoSEQ multiplex PCR. Of about 2,500,000 clones in the sample, over 85% were seen once. The chain employs TRBV6-1 and TRBJ1-5, with D unresolved. This TCR was sampled from a man aged 18 to 29 in good health. Sequencing used naive CD4+ T cells sorted from blood. Noted subset: CD45RA+ positively selected. CDR3 DNA: TGTGCCAGCAGTGAAGCAGGACGTAATCAGCCCCAGCATTTT. Its protein product is CASSEAGRNQPQHF.